The clone carrying this T cell receptor (beta chain) was found a few times. Its antigen is currently unknown. On average, the one heparinised blood draw given by each donor was roughly 100 mL. Germline V CDR1 and CDR2: MDHEN, SYDVKM. The J segment lost 6 bases and the V segment lost 5 bases, leaving 10 bases of the junction unmatched. The CDR3 is 16 residues long. What was sequenced were expressed TCRB transcripts, since all of the isolated RNA had been reverse transcribed. TCRdb's table, derived via immunoSEQ multiplex PCR, lists solely in-frame clones and lacks some. The table records roughly 310,000 clones, approximately 11% of them present only once. These data are taken from a study of beta chain features in type 1 diabetes. The study's findings and limits: Among patients with Type 1 diabetes, TCRB CDR3s were moderately but significantly shorter in every one of the four CD4+ subsets. Amplification by PCR could prefer shorter templates, with the same effect in patients and controls. Sequencing used cDNA, and cells with high TCR expression could therefore be over-represented.

What was sequenced was naive CD4+ T cells from blood. The TCR was taken from a woman aged 25 to 45 in good health. V is TRBV28 and J is TRBJ2-2; 9 nucleotides align to TRBD1. In nucleotides, the CDR3 is TGTGCCAGCAGTCCAACCGGGACAGGGCCTCCCGGGGAGCTGTTTTTT. Protein: CASSPTGTGPPGELFF.